The 8 T cell receptor beta chains given below trace back to one sample, sequenced in a study of regulatory T cells in long-lasting Graves disease. Construction of the TCR beta libraries employed iRepertoire HTBI primers in conjunction with Arm-PCR of CDR3 regions. TCRdb analysed the multiplex PCR reads with MiXCR anew, one entry per CDR3 protein. There are hundreds of thousands of distinct CDR3 sequences in the sample; around 21% occur only once, and 6.5% to 8% lies in the top ten. Time point denoted: persistent/refractory GD, antithyroid drugs over 5 years with positive TRAb. PBMC-extracted RNA yielded the TCR library. The sample consisted of peripheral blood mononuclear cells (PBMCs), taken when the disease was refractory, from a patient treated with antithyroid drugs. The receptors shown here come from a female donor with Graves disease.

This clonotype was detected many times. The genes are TRBV12-3 or TRBV12-4 and TRBJ2-7, with 8 bases matching TRBD1. V lost 6 bases to trimming and J lost 2 bases; unmatched junction nucleotides: 6. The CDR3 loop spans 14 amino acids. The DNA for the CDR3 is TGTGCCAGCAGGAGACAGGGGAGTCCCTACGAGCAGTACTTC. The encoded protein is CASRRQGSPYEQYF.

This clonotype was recorded a few times. The chain's CDR3 is CASSFSGSWTGELFF. CDR3 coding DNA: TGTGCCAGCAGCTTTAGCGGGAGTTGGACCGGGGAGCTGTTTTTT. The chain carries TRBV7-6 and TRBJ2-2, with TRBD2 matching 9 bases. From germline, CDR1 is SGHVS and CDR2 FNYEAQ. Trimming removed 3 bases from V and 5 bases from J; junction bases left unmatched: 4. The length of the CDR3 is 15 residues.

The rearrangement uses TRBV5-1 and TRBJ2-1; D is perhaps TRBD1 or TRBD2 (6 bases each). CDR3 size: 14 residues. Germline values: CDR1 SGHRS, CDR2 YFSETQ. Trimming pared 5 bases from V and 7 bases from J, leaving 16 bases between. CDR3 amino acids: CASSQRGGTNEQFF. CDR3 DNA sequence: TGCGCCAGCAGTCAGAGGGGCGGGACAAATGAGCAGTTCTTC.

This clonotype was seen a handful of times. This chain uses TRBV5-1 with TRBJ1-3, with TRBD1 identical over 7 bases. The CDR3 is 16 residues long. Germline V lookup: CDR1 SGHRS, CDR2 YFSETQ. V trimming: 0 bases; J trimming: 4 bases; junction bases outside the gene matches: 7. The CDR3 DNA is TGCGCCAGCAGCTTGGATATCAGGGGGAGAGGAAACACCATATATTTT. It translates to CASSLDIRGRGNTIYF. The full variable domain, with the rest looked up from reference TRBV5-1 and TRBJ1-3, is KAGVTQTPRYLIKTRGQQVTLSCSPISGHRSVSWYQQTPGQGLQFLFEYFSETQRNKGNFPGRFSGRQFSNSRSEMNVSTLELGDSALYLCASSLDIRGRGNTIYFGEGSWLTVV.

This clonotype came up many times. The gene calls are TRBV6-2 or TRBV6-3 and TRBJ2-3, with TRBD2 as a possible D gene (6 bases). The CDR3 length is 13 residues. Trimming took off 5 bases at V and 6 bases at J, with 12 bases between the two ends. Germline V gene lookup returns CDR1 MNHEY and CDR2 SVGEGT. Here the CDR3 DNA reads TGTGCCAGCAGTCTGGAGGGCCTGGATACGCAGTATTTT. Translated: CASSLEGLDTQYF.

The chain is built from TRBV5-1 and TRBJ1-1; D possibly corresponds to TRBD1 (5 bases). V was pared by 4 bases and J by 1 base, with 8 bases between. Germline loops: CDR1 SGHRS, CDR2 YFSETQ. This CDR3 region has 13 residues. CDR3 amino acids: CASSTRGNTEAFF. CDR3 DNA: TGCGCCAGCAGCACAAGGGGGAACACTGAAGCTTTCTTT.

The chain recombines TRBV4-1 with TRBJ2-7; 8 bases align to TRBD2. The CDR3 has 16 amino acids. Looked up from germline, CDR1 is MGHRA and CDR2 is YSYEKL. V lost 0 bases, J lost 1 base, and 5 bases stayed unmatched. The CDR3: CASSQEPGTRSYEQYF. CDR3 nucleotides: TGCGCCAGCAGCCAAGAACCCGGGACTAGGTCCTACGAGCAGTACTTC.

The chain has TRBV7-6 and TRBJ2-6; 7 bases are a match to TRBD1. Germline V gene data show CDR1 as SGHVS and CDR2 as FNYEAQ. V shed 3 bases and J 2 bases; nucleotides not matched to a gene: 10. The CDR3 runs to 18 residues. CDR3 coding DNA: TGTGCCAGCAGCTTCTATAGGGACAGTGGGCCTGGGGCCAACGTCCTGACTTTC. This sequence encodes CASSFYRDSGPGANVLTF.